The 23 T cell receptor beta chains below come from one sample, sequenced in a study of PD-1 blockade in mismatch repair-deficient tumors. This table comes from immunoSEQ multiplex PCR, and its TCRdb copy is limited to in-frame clones, with some not included. The top ten clones hold around 11% of a sample with under 150,000 clones, around nine tenths of them seen once. Sequencing was performed on peripheral blood, taken just over 70 weeks after starting pembrolizumab. These receptors were obtained from an adult with mismatch repair-deficient cancer.

The gene calls are TRBV28 and TRBJ2-1; 12 bases are a match to TRBD2. CDR3 length: 18 residues. J lost 3 bases, V lost 2 bases, and 8 bases had no gene match. Germline lookup yields CDR1 MDHEN and CDR2 SYDVKM. The CDR3 loop reads CASSLLLAGGMLYNEQFF. The CDR3 DNA reads as TGTGCCAGCAGTTTACTGCTAGCGGGAGGGATGCTCTACAATGAGCAGTTCTTC.

This clone was observed once. The V gene is TRBV6-5, the J gene TRBJ2-4; D may be TRBD1 (5 bases). The germline CDR1 and CDR2 sequences are MNHEY and SVGAGI. V lost 5 bases and J lost 2, with 10 bases in between. The CDR3 is made up of 14 amino acids. CDR3 region: CASSPAGPKNIQYF. The CDR3 nucleotides are TGTGCCAGCAGTCCAGCAGGGCCCAAAAACATTCAGTACTTC.

The J gene is TRBJ2-7, the V gene TRBV11-2; 8 nucleotides line up with TRBD1. This CDR3 is built from 16 residues. Germline trimming cut 5 bases from V and 3 bases from J; bases unmatched to any gene: 12. Germline CDR1 SGHAT, CDR2 FQNNGV. CDR3 sequence reads: CASSDDRGSRGYEQYF. Written as DNA, the CDR3 is TGTGCCAGCAGCGATGACAGGGGCTCTAGAGGCTACGAGCAGTACTTC.

The chain carries TRBV5-5 and TRBJ2-7; 10 bases are shared with TRBD1. The trim removed 0 bases at V and 6 bases at J, leaving 6 bases unmatched. The V gene's germline CDR1 is SGHKS and CDR2 YYEKEE (reference sequence). The CDR3 is 15 residues long. The CDR3 DNA sequence: TGTGCCAGCAGCTTGGTGGGACAGGGGCCGTCCGAGCAGTACTTC. As protein: CASSLVGQGPSEQYF.

The rearrangement links TRBV4-1 to TRBJ2-7; 10 nucleotides agree with TRBD2. This CDR3 has 16 amino acids. Germline CDR1 MGHRA, CDR2 YSYEKL. J gave up 5 bases and V 3 bases, and 10 bases lay outside the gene matches. CDR3 amino acids: CASSQVLAGESNEQYF. The CDR3 nucleotides read TGCGCCAGCAGCCAGGTTCTAGCGGGAGAGAGTAACGAGCAGTACTTC.

The rearrangement joins TRBV4-3 to TRBJ2-5; 10 nucleotides align to TRBD1. Germline V lookup: CDR1 LGHNA, CDR2 YSLEER. The CDR3 runs to 19 residues. V gave up 0 bases and J gave up 7 bases; unmatched junction bases: 17. In DNA, the CDR3 is TGCGCCAGCAGCCAAGATAGGTCCCGGACAGGGGGGGGAGAATGGACCCAGTACTTC. Its protein is CASSQDRSRTGGGEWTQYF.

This clone was detected a few times. An end of the junction does not agree with germline; a read error may underlie this. V is TRBV2 and J is TRBJ2-2; 7 positions match TRBD1. Looked up from germline, CDR1 is SNHLY and CDR2 is FYNNEI. The CDR3 has 12 residues. CDR3 protein: CASIERQGELFF. DNA of the CDR3: TGTGCCAGCATTGAAAGACAGGGAGAGCTGTTTTTT.

V gene TRBV27 combines with J gene TRBJ2-7; no clear D. This CDR3 spans 12 amino acids. V dropped 5 bases and J dropped 6 bases, with 11 bases sitting between them. The germline CDR1 and CDR2 sequences are MNHEY and SMNVEV (reference sequence). The CDR3 is CASSPRLGEQYF. The CDR3 bases are TGTGCCAGCAGTCCCCGGTTGGGCGAGCAGTACTTC.

The gene calls are TRBV7-9 and TRBJ2-7, with D maybe TRBD2 (7 bases). This CDR3 comprises 14 residues. V lost 5 bases to trimming and J lost 3 bases, with 14 bases between them. Germline-derived CDR1 and CDR2 are SEHNR and FQNEAQ (reference sequence). DNA of the CDR3: TGTGCCAGCAGCGGGGGCGGGGGAGGCTACGAGCAGTACTTC. Translation gives CASSGGGGGYEQYF. The complete variable domain, with remaining parts taken from reference TRBV7-9 and TRBJ2-7, reads DTGVSQNPRHKITKRGQNVTFRCDPISEHNRLYWYRQTLGQGPEFLTYFQNEAQLEKSRLLSDRFSAERPKGSFSTLEIQRTEQGDSAMYLCASSGGGGGYEQYFGPGTRLTVT.

The chain carries TRBV15 and TRBJ1-1; 8 bases map to TRBD1. CDR3 length equals 15 residues. CDR1 is LNHNV and CDR2 is YYDKDF in the germline V gene (reference sequence). Trimming removed 4 bases from V and 3 bases from J; junction bases left unmatched: 7. The CDR3 DNA is TGTGCCACCAGCACCCGGACAGGGCGGGACACTGAAGCTTTCTTT. Translating it yields CATSTRTGRDTEAFF. Full variable domain (rest looked up from reference TRBV15 and TRBJ1-1): DAMVIQNPRYQVTQFGKPVTLSCSQTLNHNVMYWYQQKSSQAPKLLFHYYDKDFNNEADTPDNFQSRRPNTSFCFLDIRSPGLGDTAMYLCATSTRTGRDTEAFFGQGTRLTVV.

The CDR3 protein is CASSSRTVRQVETQYF. CDR3 sequence (DNA): TGTGCCAGCAGCTCCCGGACAGTCCGACAGGTGGAGACCCAGTACTTC. The chain joins TRBV5-6 to TRBJ2-5; weak D call: TRBD1 (6 bases). Germline CDR1 is SGHDT and CDR2 is YYEEEE. Between the trimmed V and J ends, which lost 3 bases and 5 bases, there was a span of 20 bases. CDR3 length equals 16 residues.

The chain carries TRBV15 and TRBJ2-5; 12 bases line up with TRBD1. Trimming took 3 bases from V and 1 from J; bases not matched to a gene: 9. This CDR3 region has 18 residues. Germline CDR1 is LNHNV and CDR2 is YYDKDF (reference sequence). The CDR3 is CATSSPGQGALPQETQYF. CDR3 nucleotide sequence: TGTGCCACCAGCAGCCCGGGACAGGGGGCTCTTCCCCAAGAGACCCAGTACTTC.

J is TRBJ1-5 and V is TRBV5-6, with a tentative D call TRBD1 (5 bases). Germline lookup yields CDR1 SGHDT and CDR2 YYEEEE. The CDR3 is made up of 13 amino acids. Deletions cut 3 bases from V and 7 bases from J, with 11 bases between. CDR3 sequence: CASSWGDRQPQHF. CDR3 nucleotide sequence: TGTGCCAGCAGCTGGGGGGATAGGCAGCCCCAGCATTTT.

In this sample, this clone turned up a few times. This chain uses TRBV19 with TRBJ2-2; possibly TRBD1 for D (7 bases). V was shortened by 3 bases and J by 8 bases, with 13 bases between the two germline ends. This CDR3 is 14 amino acids long. Germline V gene sequence: CDR1 LNHDA, CDR2 SQIVND (reference sequence). The CDR3 sequence is CASSITGDSGELFF. Here the CDR3 DNA reads TGTGCCAGTAGTATTACAGGGGACTCGGGGGAGCTGTTTTTT.

This CDR3 reads CASSLSLLPGELFF. CDR3 in DNA: TGTGCCAGCAGTTTATCGCTCTTGCCCGGGGAGCTGTTTTTT. The chain joins TRBV27 to TRBJ2-2; D remains unclear. The CDR3 runs to 14 residues. Between the trimmed V and J ends, which lost 0 bases and 6 bases, there was a span of 8 bases. In germline, CDR1 is MNHEY, CDR2 SMNVEV (reference sequence).

J is TRBJ2-5 and V is TRBV29-1, with D maybe TRBD1 (6 bases). Germline loops: CDR1 SQVTM, CDR2 ANQGSEA. The CDR3 covers 13 residues. The V end lost 3 bases, the J end lost 5 bases, and 13 bases lay between the germline ends. The CDR3 sequence: CSVEVQDRETQYF. For the CDR3, the DNA is TGCAGCGTTGAGGTGCAAGACAGGGAGACCCAGTACTTC.

The chain is built from TRBV5-1 and TRBJ2-2; D is undetermined. The CDR3 runs 15 residues. V lost 1 base, J lost 7 bases, and 14 bases lay in between. In germline, CDR1 is SGHRS, CDR2 YFSETQ. Here the CDR3 reads CASSLFSQSFGELFF. DNA of the CDR3: TGCGCCAGCAGCTTGTTCAGTCAGAGTTTCGGGGAGCTGTTTTTT.

V gene TRBV2 combines with J gene TRBJ1-1; a possible D gene is TRBD1 (5 bases). This CDR3 comprises 15 residues. From germline, CDR1 is SNHLY and CDR2 FYNNEI. Trimming took 5 bases from V and 2 from J, leaving 15 bases between them. CDR3 coding DNA: TGTGCCAGCAGTACTAACCAGGGACTAAACACTGAAGCTTTCTTT. This encodes CASSTNQGLNTEAFF.

This chain's CDR3 is CASRRQVTYEQYF. The CDR3 nucleotides are TGTGCCAGCAGAAGACAGGTGACCTACGAGCAGTACTTC. The J gene is TRBJ2-7, the V gene TRBV28, with a possible D match to TRBD1 (6 bases). Germline V gives CDR1 MDHEN, CDR2 SYDVKM. This CDR3 contains 13 residues. V gave up 6 bases and J gave up 2 bases, with 11 bases separating them.

This sequence joins TRBV30 and TRBJ2-7, with 13 bases that match TRBD2. The CDR3 contains 18 residues. V gave up 2 bases and J gave up 4 bases; unmatched junction bases: 14. CDR1 is GTSNPN, CDR2 SVGIG, per germline (reference sequence). The CDR3: CAWSSSSGTSGTIYEQYF. In DNA, the CDR3 is TGTGCCTGGAGTTCAAGTTCCGGGACTAGCGGGACAATTTACGAGCAGTACTTC.

The chain is built from TRBV4-1 and TRBJ2-1; possibly TRBD1 for D (6 bases). From germline, CDR1 is MGHRA and CDR2 YSYEKL. Trimming removed 7 bases from V and 7 bases from J, with 20 bases in between. The CDR3 has 15 residues. The CDR3 DNA follows: TGCGCCAGCACCTCGCCAGGGCAGGGGATGAATGAGCAGTTCTTC. Its translation: CASTSPGQGMNEQFF.

This rearrangement joins TRBV5-5 to TRBJ2-7; D is uncertain. CDR1 SGHKS and CDR2 YYEKEE come from the germline V gene (reference sequence). There are 16 residues in the CDR3. Trimming took off 0 bases at V and 2 bases at J, with 15 bases between the two ends. Here the CDR3 reads CASSLEAASGAYEQYF. The CDR3 nucleotides read TGTGCCAGCAGCTTGGAGGCAGCCAGTGGGGCCTACGAGCAGTACTTC.

This clone turned up a few times. The chain employs TRBV10-3 and TRBJ2-1; 7 bases map to TRBD1. Per germline, CDR1 ENHRY and CDR2 SYGVKD. Trimming took 6 bases from V and 8 from J; bases not matched to a gene: 10. The CDR3 consists of 14 residues. CDR3 nucleotide sequence: TGTGCCATCAGAAACCGGGACAGTAACCATGAGCAGTTCTTC. The encoded protein is CAIRNRDSNHEQFF.